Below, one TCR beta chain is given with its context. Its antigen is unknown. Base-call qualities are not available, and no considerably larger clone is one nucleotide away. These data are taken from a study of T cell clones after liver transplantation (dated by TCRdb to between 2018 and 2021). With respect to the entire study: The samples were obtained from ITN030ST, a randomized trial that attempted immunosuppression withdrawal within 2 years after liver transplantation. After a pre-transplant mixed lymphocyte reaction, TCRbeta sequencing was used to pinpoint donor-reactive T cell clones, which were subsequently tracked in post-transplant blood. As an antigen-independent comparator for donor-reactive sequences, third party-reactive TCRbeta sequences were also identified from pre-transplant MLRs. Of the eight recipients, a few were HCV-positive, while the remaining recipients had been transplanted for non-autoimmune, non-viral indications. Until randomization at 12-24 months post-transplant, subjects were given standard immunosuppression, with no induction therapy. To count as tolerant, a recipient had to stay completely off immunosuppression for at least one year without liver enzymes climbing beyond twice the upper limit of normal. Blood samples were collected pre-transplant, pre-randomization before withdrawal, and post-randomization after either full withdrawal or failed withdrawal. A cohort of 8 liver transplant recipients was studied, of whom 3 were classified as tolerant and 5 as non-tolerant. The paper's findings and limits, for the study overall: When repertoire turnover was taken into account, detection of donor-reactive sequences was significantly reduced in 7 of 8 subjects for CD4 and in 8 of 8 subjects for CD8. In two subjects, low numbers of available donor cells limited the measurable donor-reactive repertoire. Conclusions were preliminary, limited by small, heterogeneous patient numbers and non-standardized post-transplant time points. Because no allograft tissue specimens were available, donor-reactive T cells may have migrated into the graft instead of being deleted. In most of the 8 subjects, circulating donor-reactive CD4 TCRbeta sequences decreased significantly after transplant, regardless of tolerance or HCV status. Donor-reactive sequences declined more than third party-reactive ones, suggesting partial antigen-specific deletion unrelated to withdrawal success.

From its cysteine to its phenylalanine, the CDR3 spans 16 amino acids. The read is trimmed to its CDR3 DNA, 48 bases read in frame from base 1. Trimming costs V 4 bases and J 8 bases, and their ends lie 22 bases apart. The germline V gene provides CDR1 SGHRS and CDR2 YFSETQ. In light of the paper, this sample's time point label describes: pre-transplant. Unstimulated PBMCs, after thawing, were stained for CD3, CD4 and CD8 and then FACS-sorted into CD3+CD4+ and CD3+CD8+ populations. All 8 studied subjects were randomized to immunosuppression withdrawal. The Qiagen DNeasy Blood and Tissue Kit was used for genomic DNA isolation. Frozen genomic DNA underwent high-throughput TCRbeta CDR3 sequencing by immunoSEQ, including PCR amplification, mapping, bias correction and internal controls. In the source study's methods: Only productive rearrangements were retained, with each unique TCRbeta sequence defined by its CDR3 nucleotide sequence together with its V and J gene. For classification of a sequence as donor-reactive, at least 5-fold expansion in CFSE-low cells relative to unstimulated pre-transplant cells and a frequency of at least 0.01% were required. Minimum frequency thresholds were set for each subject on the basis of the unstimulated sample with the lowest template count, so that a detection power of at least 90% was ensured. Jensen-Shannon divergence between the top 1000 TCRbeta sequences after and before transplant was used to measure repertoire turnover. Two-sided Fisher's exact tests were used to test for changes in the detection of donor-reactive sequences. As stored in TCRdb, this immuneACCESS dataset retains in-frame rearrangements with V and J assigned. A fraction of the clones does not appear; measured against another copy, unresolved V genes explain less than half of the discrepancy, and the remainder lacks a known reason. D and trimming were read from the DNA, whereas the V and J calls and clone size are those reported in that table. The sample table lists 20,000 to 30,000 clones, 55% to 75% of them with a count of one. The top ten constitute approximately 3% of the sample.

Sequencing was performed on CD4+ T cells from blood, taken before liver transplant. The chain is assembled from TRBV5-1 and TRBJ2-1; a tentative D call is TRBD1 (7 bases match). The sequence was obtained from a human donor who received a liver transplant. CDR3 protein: CASSMQGGAILDEQFF. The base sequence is TGCGCCAGCAGCATGCAGGGGGGAGCCATTTTGGATGAGCAGTTCTTC. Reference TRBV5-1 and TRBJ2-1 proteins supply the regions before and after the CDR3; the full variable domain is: KAGVTQTPRYLIKTRGQQVTLSCSPISGHRSVSWYQQTPGQGLQFLFEYFSETQRNKGNFPGRFSGRQFSNSRSEMNVSTLELGDSALYLCASSMQGGAILDEQFFGPGTRLTVL.